The 2 T cell receptor beta chains in this list originate from one sample, sequenced in a study of blood T cell repertoires in COVID-19. TCRdb's table, derived via immunoSEQ multiplex PCR, lists solely in-frame clones and lacks some. This table has over 150,000 clones, around 74% appearing once. Sequencing used peripheral blood. These receptors were obtained from a woman older than 75 with acute or convalescent COVID-19.

The rearrangement links TRBV10-3 to TRBJ1-4; the D gene is possibly TRBD1 (5 bases). Trimming cost V 3 bases and J 0 bases, with 11 bases left between them. The CDR3 covers 16 residues. Germline loops: CDR1 ENHRY, CDR2 SYGVKD. CDR3 nucleotide sequence: TGTGCCATCAGTGAAGACAGTAGAGCAACTAATGAAAAACTGTTTTTT. Translated, it gives CAISEDSRATNEKLFF.

The CDR3 is CASSLGLAGNYEQYF. In DNA, the CDR3 is TGCGCCAGCAGCTTGGGACTAGCGGGGAACTACGAGCAGTACTTC. The chain carries TRBV5-1 and TRBJ2-7; TRBD2 aligns across 11 bases. There are 15 residues in the CDR3. The germline gives CDR1 SGHRS, CDR2 YFSETQ. V shed 0 bases and J 3 bases; nucleotides not matched to a gene: 2.